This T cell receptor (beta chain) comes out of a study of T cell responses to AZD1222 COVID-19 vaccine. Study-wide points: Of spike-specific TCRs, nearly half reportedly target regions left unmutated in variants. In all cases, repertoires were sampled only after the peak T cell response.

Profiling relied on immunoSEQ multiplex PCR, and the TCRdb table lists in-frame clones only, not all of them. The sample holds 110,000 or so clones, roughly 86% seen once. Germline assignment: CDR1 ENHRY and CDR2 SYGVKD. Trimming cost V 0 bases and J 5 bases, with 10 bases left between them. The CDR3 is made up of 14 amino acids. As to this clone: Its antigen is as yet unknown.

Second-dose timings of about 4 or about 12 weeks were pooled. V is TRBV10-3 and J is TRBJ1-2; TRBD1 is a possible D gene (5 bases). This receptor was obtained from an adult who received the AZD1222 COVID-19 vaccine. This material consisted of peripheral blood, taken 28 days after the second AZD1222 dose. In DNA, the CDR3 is TGTGCCATCAGTGAGTCAGACAGTCAGTATGGCTACACCTTC. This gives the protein CAISESDSQYGYTF.